The clone carrying this T cell receptor beta chain was counted once. The method was immunoSEQ multiplex PCR; TCRdb's version includes in-frame clones alone and lacks a portion of them. The data contain 74,000 or so clones, 70% to 90% of them seen just once; the ten biggest clones take up roughly 2%. Collection of blood occurred at baseline, at cycle 4 day 1, and at cycle 7 day 1. This specimen belongs to a study of OX40 agonist ivuxolimab in advanced cancers. About the study: Patients were treated with intravenous ivuxolimab, dosed at 0.01 to 10 mg/kg and infused every 2 weeks.

CDR1 and CDR2 from the germline V gene are SGHRS and YFSETQ. Trimming left V 5 bases short and J 4 bases short, with 19 bases between. This CDR3 spans 16 amino acids. The chain combines TRBV5-1 with TRBJ1-3; D may be TRBD1 (5 bases). The sequenced sample was CD4+ or CD8+ T cells sorted from blood, obtained in a trial of the OX40 agonist ivuxolimab. The TCR was taken from an adult with an advanced solid tumor such as melanoma, head and neck, liver or kidney cancer. The CDR3 DNA reads TGCGCCAGCAGTTATGGAGAGAGGGGTGCCGGAAACACCATATATTTT. This encodes CASSYGERGAGNTIYF.